This is a list of T cell receptor beta chains from one sample in a study of blood T cells in healthy people across ages. In TCRdb, the 5' RACE reads were re-called with MiXCR into one record per CDR3 protein. The repertoire has over 1,200,000 distinct CDR3 sequences, approximately 63% of them found once; the top ten carry 6.5% to 8.5%. Sequencing was done on a sample of blood. The receptors derive from a man aged 18 to 30 in good health. Each CDR3 is given with its conserved first and last residue. Fields, in order: D gene, clone size, J gene, V gene, CDR3 DNA, CDR3 protein. D genes are given only for firm matches. Some rows have no size entry. The others give once, few or many, or a class for an expanded clone.

TRBD2	few	TRBJ2-5	TRBV20-1	TGCAGTGCTAGAGATCTCCAGGGACTAGCGGGGTTAAGGGAGTACTTC	CSARDLQGLAGLREYF
.	.	TRBJ1-3	TRBV2	TGTGCCAGCAGTGATCAGGCAGACCGAAGAAACACCATATATTTT	CASSDQADRRNTIYF
.	.	TRBJ2-7	TRBV5-6	TGTGCCAGCAGCCTGGAGCATGGGTACGAGCAGTACTTC	CASSLEHGYEQYF
.	.	TRBJ2-7	TRBV28	TGTGCCAGTGGAGACAACCTCTACGAGCAGTACTTC	CASGDNLYEQYF
.	.	TRBJ1-2	TRBV12-5	TGTGCTATCGACTCACATGGCTACACCTTC	CAIDSHGYTF
.	.	TRBJ2-7	TRBV29-1	TGCAGCGTTGAAATGTTAGGGGTCGGAAGCGAGCAGTACTTC	CSVEMLGVGSEQYF
.	.	TRBJ1-5	TRBV7-2	TGTGCCAGCAGCTTAGGTTCAGTAAATCAGCCCCAGCATTTT	CASSLGSVNQPQHF
.	few	TRBJ2-5	TRBV20-1	TGCAGTGCTGTTGATCAACGGTCTCCCCAGTACTTC	CSAVDQRSPQYF
.	.	TRBJ1-3	TRBV5-6	TGTGCCAGCAGCAGGAGGACAGACCGCTCTGGAAACACCATATATTTT	CASSRRTDRSGNTIYF
.	once	TRBJ1-2	TRBV5-1	TGCGCCAGCAGCTTGGACCTCCTTGGAGGGGATGGCTACACCTTC	CASSLDLLGGDGYTF
TRBD1	.	TRBJ1-2	TRBV5-1	TGCGCCAGCAGCTACACAGGGGGTAGAGATGGCTACACCTTC	CASSYTGGRDGYTF
.	.	TRBJ2-2	TRBV4-2	TGTGCCAGCAGCCAAGAGGTACGCTACACCGGGGAGCTGTTTTTT	CASSQEVRYTGELFF
.	.	TRBJ2-7	TRBV21-1	TGTGCCAGCAGCAAAGCGCTTATGAAACGCGGCGGGAGGGCCGCTTACGAGCAGTACTTC	CASSKALMKRGGRAAYEQYF
.	.	TRBJ2-5	TRBV20-1	TGCAGTGCCCAACTAGGACAAGAGACCCAGTACTTC	CSAQLGQETQYF